What follows is one T cell receptor beta chain and its context. Its antigen is not identified. These data come from a study of cytomegalovirus exposure and HLA in healthy donors. The wider study: Early on, a data release was issued that held roughly 80 million unique TCRs from HLA-typed donors. Broader study findings: A classifier reportedly called cytomegalovirus status with high sensitivity and specificity. According to a later analysis, donors in an Asian-associated ancestry cluster reportedly had fewer N-insertions than the approximately 620-donor mean. TCR beta sequences reportedly predicted most subjects' HLA-A and HLA-B alleles accurately.

With 60 Vbeta and 13 Jbeta primers, the PCR was carried out. The table came from immunoSEQ multiplex PCR; TCRdb's copy has only in-frame clones and leaves some out. The repertoire holds 100,000 to 150,000 clones, with 70% to 85% as singletons. This TCR was sampled from a female donor in good health and CMV-seronegative. Sequencing used PBMCs.

The CDR3 DNA is TGTGCCAGCAGTTCCCCCCCACATGGTGAGCAGTTCTTC. It specifies CASSSPPHGEQFF. The chain combines TRBV6-6 with TRBJ2-1; no definite D call. The CDR3 is made up of 13 amino acids. Looked up from germline, CDR1 is MNHNY and CDR2 is SVGAGI (reference sequence). Trimming pared 4 bases from V and 9 bases from J, leaving 13 bases between.